This note documents a single TCR beta chain sequence. Its antigen target is currently unknown. No much larger clone exists at a distance of one base, and base qualities are not known. TCRbeta CDR3 regions were amplified from genomic DNA by means of the immunoSEQ Assay, a bias-controlled multiplex PCR. In the authors' own workflow: The number of nucleated cells in each sample was estimated from the amplification of reference gene primers within the assay. To quantify the absolute abundance of each unique TCRbeta CDR3 rearrangement, sequence reads were collapsed and filtered. Productive Simpson clonality was computed per sample as the square root of Simpson's diversity index over productive rearrangements. Sourced from immuneACCESS, this table was stored by TCRdb with only in-frame sequences that have V and J called. A share of the clones is absent; for the studies checked, an unresolved V gene accounts for under half, and the remainder has no known explanation. From that table come the V and J calls and clone size; the DNA was used to work out D and trimming. The sample table shows around 94,000 clones, and over 70% are seen once. The ten largest make up roughly 19% of the sample.

Collaborating institutions collected whole blood in K2EDTA tubes following their own protocols. Collaborator samples were shipped for TCRbeta analysis as frozen whole blood, isolated PBMCs, or DNA extracted from either sample type. The source of the sample is a study of blood T cell repertoires in COVID-19 (dated by TCRdb to the early 2020s). With respect to the entire study: Samples from collaborators originated in the United States, Italy and Spain and spanned both the acute and convalescent phases of COVID-19. Deeply sampled blood TCRbeta repertoires from subjects exposed to, actively infected with, or recovered from COVID-19 were included in the dataset. The prospective study material was composed of cDNA or gDNA derived from T cells, B-cell-depleted T cells, or PBMCs. A freely available public database, intended as a resource for researchers studying the immune response to SARS-CoV-2, is where the repertoires were released. Sample metadata almost always included a de-identified subject ID, COVID-19 status, age in years and sex. Where HLA class I and class II types were available, the types were taken from metadata supplied by the sample provider, not from assay-based typing. The samples were drawn from two sources: the first 160 participants of the ongoing ImmuneRACE study, and 950 to 1,500 subjects contributed by 6 global collaborators.

Beyond this particular receptor, the publication reports: How much clinical and demographic metadata was included differed by source and by participant, and the metadata was provided uncurated.

This TCR came from a human donor in a cohort sampled during active COVID-19. The sample taken for sequencing was peripheral blood.

Here is the DNA: TGTGCCAGCAGTTTCCGTCACCAAATCCAACCGGGACTAGCGGGAGGTCAGGGCTACGAGCAGTACTTC. It is translated as CASSFRHQIQPGLAGGQGYEQYF. This chain joins TRBV27 to TRBJ2-7; TRBD2 matches 15 bases in the middle. There are 23 amino acids in the CDR3, from cysteine to phenylalanine inclusive. Only the CDR3 part of the read is kept: 69 bases, read in frame from the first base. From V the trimming removes 3 bases and from J it removes 3 bases, while the gene matches leave 24 bases of the junction unaccounted for. Reading the germline V gene (reference sequence) gives CDR1 MNHEY and CDR2 SMNVEV.